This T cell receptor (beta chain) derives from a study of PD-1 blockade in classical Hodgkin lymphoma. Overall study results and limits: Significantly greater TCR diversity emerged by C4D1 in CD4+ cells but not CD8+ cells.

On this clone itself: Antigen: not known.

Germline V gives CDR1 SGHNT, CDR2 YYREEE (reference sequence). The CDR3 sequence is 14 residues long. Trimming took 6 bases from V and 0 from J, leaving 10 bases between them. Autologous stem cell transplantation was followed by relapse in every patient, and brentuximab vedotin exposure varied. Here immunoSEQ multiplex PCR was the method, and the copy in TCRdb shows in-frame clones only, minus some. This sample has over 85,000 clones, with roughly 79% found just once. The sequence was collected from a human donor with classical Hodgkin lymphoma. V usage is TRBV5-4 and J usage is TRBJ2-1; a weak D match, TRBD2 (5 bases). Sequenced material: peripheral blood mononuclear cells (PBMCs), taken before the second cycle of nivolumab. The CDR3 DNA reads TGTGCCAGCACCCGGGAACCCTCCTACAATGAGCAGTTCTTC. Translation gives CASTREPSYNEQFF.